The 3 T cell receptor beta chains presented below share a single source sample, sequenced in a study of CD8 T cells in Susac syndrome. An input of about 0.5 to 1 ug of RNA was subjected to reverse transcription using random hexamers. TCRdb independently ran MiXCR on the immunoSEQ multiplex PCR reads; one entry per CDR3 protein. The sample includes about 83,000 distinct CDR3 sequences, around 95% of them seen just once. The sequenced sample consisted of CD8+ T cells from PBMCs. The receptors stem from a human donor with Susac syndrome.

This clonotype was seen only once. This chain joins TRBV7-9 and TRBJ2-3, with TRBD2 matching over 8 bases. Germline loops: CDR1 SEHNR, CDR2 FQNEAQ (reference sequence). V trimming: 6 bases; J trimming: 4 bases; junction bases outside the gene matches: 9. The CDR3 is made up of 15 amino acids. Written as DNA, the CDR3 is TGTGCCAGCAGAGGACTAGCCCCGTTAGCAGATACGCAGTATTTT. The encoded protein is CASRGLAPLADTQYF.

The V and J genes are TRBV7-9 and TRBJ2-1; 7 bases fit TRBD1. Trimming removed 5 bases from V and 4 bases from J; junction bases left unmatched: 2. This CDR3 is built from 13 residues. The germline CDR1 and CDR2 sequences are SEHNR and FQNEAQ (reference sequence). CDR3 DNA: TGTGCCAGCAGCAAGGGACAGTACAATGAGCAGTTCTTC. It specifies CASSKGQYNEQFF.

This chain joins TRBV28 and TRBJ2-7, with D perhaps matching TRBD1 (5 bases). In germline, CDR1 is MDHEN, CDR2 SYDVKM. The CDR3 contains 14 residues. The V and J ends lost 10 bases and 3 bases respectively, with 19 bases between them. CDR3 residues: CATLDQGRNYEQYF. The DNA for the CDR3 is TGTGCCACCCTGGATCAGGGTCGCAACTACGAGCAGTACTTC.